This TCR beta chain was identified during a study of CD8+CD57+ T cells in acquired aplastic anemia. At the level of the study: Quantities of DNA derived from sorted CD4+ and CD8+ cells averaged about 3.2 ug.

Researchers used genomic DNA as the template to profile TCR beta VDJ and CDR3. One entry per CDR3 protein, called by TCRdb with MiXCR from the reads. The table has around 150,000 distinct CDR3 sequences, approximately 41% seen once. Trimming cost V 2 bases and J 5 bases, with 18 bases left between them. The V gene's germline CDR1 is LNHDA and CDR2 SQIVND (reference sequence). The CDR3 runs to 16 residues. This clonotype has ten or more counts. The clonotype originates from a human donor in good health, serving as a control. Sequencing was performed on sorted CD4+, CD8+, or CD8+CD57+ T cells (not recorded which) from PBMCs. The J gene is TRBJ1-1, the V gene TRBV19, with D perhaps matching TRBD1 (6 bases). The CDR3 protein is CASSIPRWKRGTEAFF. DNA for the CDR3: TGTGCCAGTAGTATACCCCGGTGGAAAAGGGGGACTGAAGCTTTCTTT.